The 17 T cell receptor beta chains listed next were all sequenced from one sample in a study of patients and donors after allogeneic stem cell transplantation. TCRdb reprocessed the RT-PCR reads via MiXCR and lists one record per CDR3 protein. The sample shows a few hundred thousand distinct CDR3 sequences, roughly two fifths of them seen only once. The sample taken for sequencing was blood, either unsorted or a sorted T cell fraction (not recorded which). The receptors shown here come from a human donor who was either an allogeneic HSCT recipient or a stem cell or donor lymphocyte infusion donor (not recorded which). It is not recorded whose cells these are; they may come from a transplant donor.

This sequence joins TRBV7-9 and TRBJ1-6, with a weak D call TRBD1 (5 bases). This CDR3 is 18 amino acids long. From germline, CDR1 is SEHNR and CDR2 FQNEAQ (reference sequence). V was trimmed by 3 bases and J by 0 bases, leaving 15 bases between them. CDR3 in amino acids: CASSLGPVHRSYNSPLHF. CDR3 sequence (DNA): TGTGCCAGCAGCTTGGGACCGGTGCATCGCTCCTATAATTCACCCCTCCACTTT.

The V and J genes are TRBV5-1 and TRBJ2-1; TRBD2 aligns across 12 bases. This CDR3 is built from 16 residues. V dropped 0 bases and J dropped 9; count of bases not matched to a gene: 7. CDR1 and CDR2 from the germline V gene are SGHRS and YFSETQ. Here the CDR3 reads CASSLAGTSGYGEQFF. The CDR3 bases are TGCGCCAGCAGCTTGGCCGGGACTAGCGGGTACGGTGAGCAGTTCTTC.

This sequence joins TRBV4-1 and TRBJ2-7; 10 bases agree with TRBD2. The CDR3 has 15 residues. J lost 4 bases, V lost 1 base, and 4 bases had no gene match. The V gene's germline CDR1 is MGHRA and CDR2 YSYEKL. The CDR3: CASSQGSSGGYEQYF. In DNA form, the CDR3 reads TGCGCCAGCAGCCAAGGGTCTAGCGGGGGTTACGAGCAGTACTTC.

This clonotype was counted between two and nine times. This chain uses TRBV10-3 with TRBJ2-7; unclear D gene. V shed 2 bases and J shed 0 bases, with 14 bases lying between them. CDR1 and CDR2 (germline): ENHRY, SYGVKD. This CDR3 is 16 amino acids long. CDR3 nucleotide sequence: TGTGCCATCAGTGAGCTATCCACAACAACCTCCTACGAGCAGTACTTC. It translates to CAISELSTTTSYEQYF.

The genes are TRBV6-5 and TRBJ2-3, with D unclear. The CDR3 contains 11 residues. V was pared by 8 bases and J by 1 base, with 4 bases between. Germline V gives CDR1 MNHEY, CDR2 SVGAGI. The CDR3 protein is CASGGTDTQYF. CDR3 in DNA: TGTGCCAGCGGGGGCACAGATACGCAGTATTTT.

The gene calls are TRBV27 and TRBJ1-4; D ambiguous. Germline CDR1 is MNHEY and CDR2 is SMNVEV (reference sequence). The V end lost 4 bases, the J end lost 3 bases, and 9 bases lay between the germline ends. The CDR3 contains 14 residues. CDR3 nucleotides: TGTGCCAGCAGTTATTCAGGAGCTAATGAAAAACTGTTTTTT. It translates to CASSYSGANEKLFF.

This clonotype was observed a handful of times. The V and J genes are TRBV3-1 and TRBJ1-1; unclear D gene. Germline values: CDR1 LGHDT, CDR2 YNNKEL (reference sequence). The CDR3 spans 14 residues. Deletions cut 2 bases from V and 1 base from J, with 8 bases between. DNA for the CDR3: TGTGCCAGCAGCCAATTCCCGGGGAACACTGAAGCTTTCTTT. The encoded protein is CASSQFPGNTEAFF.

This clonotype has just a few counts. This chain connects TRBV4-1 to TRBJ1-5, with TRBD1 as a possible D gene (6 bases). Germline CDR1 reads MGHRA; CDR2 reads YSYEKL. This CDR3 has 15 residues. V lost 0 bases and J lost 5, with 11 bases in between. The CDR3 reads CASSQDHGGYQPQHF. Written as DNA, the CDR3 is TGCGCCAGCAGCCAAGATCACGGGGGCTATCAGCCCCAGCATTTT.

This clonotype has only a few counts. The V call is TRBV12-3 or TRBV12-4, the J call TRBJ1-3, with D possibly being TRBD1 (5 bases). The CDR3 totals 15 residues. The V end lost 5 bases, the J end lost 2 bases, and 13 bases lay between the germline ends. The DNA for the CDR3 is TGTGCCAGCAGTCAAAGGCGGGGGACTGGAAACACCATATATTTT. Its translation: CASSQRRGTGNTIYF.

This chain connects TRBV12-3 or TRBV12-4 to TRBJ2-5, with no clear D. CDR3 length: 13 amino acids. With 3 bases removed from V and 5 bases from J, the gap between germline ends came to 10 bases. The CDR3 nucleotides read TGTGCCAGCAGTTTCACCCCAAGGGAGACCCAGTACTTC. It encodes CASSFTPRETQYF.

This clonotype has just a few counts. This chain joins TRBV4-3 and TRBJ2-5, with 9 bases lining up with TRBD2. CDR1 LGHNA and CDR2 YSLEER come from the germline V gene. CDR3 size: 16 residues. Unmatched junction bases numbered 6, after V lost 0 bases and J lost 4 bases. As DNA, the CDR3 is TGCGCCAGCAGCCAAGATGTAGCGGGGGCGGGAGAGACCCAGTACTTC. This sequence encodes CASSQDVAGAGETQYF.

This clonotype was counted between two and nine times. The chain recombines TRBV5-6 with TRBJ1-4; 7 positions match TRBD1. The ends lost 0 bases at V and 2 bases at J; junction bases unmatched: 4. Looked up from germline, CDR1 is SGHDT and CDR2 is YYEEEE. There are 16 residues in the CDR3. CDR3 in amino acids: CASSLEGAWTNEKLFF. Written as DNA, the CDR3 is TGTGCCAGCAGCTTGGAGGGGGCATGGACTAATGAAAAACTGTTTTTT.

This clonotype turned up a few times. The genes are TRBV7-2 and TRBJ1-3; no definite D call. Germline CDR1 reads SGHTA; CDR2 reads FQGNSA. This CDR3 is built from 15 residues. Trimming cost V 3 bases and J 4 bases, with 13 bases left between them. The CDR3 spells CASSLGPAGGNTIYF. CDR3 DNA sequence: TGTGCCAGCAGCTTGGGCCCAGCGGGCGGAAACACCATATATTTT.

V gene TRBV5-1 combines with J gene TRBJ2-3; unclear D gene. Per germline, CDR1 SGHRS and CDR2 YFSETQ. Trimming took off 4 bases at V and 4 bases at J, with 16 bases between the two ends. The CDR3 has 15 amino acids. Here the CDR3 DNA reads TGCGCCAGCAGCCTGTCAACAAGTCGCGCAGATACGCAGTATTTT. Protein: CASSLSTSRADTQYF.

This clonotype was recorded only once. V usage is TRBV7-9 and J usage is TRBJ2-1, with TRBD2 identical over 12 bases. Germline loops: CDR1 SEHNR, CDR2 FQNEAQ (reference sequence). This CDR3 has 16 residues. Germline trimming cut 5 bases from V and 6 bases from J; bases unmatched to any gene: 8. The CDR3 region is CASSPPGLAGGNEQFF. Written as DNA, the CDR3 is TGTGCCAGCAGCCCACCGGGACTAGCGGGCGGCAATGAGCAGTTCTTC.

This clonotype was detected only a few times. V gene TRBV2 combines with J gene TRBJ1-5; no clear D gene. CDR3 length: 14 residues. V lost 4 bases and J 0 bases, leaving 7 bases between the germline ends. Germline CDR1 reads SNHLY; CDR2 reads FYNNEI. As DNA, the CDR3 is TGTGCCAGCAGTGCTTTGGATAGCAATCAGCCCCAGCATTTT. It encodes CASSALDSNQPQHF.

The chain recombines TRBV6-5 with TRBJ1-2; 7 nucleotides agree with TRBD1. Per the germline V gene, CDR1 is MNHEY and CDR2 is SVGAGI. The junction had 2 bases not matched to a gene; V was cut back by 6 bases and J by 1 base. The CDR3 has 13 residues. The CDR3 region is CASRTGSNYGYTF. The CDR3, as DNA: TGTGCCAGCAGGACAGGGAGTAACTATGGCTACACCTTC.